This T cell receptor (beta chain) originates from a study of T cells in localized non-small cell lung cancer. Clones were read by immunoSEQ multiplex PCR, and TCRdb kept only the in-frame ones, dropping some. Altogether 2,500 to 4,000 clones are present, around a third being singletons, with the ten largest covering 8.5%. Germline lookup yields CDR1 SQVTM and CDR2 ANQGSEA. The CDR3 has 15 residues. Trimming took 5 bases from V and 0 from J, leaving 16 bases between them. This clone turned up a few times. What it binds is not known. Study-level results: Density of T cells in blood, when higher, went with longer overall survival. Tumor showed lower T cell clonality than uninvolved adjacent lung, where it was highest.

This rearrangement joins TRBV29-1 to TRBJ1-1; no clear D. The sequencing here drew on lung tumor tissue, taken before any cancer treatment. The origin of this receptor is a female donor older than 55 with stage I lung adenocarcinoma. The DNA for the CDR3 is TGCAGCGTTAGGAGGAACGGGCACTTGAACACTGAAGCTTTCTTT. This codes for CSVRRNGHLNTEAFF.